The 28 T cell receptor beta chains below all came from one sample that was sequenced in a study of blood T cell repertoires in COVID-19. Data came from immunoSEQ multiplex PCR; TCRdb stores just in-frame clones and leaves some out. The table has about 120,000 clones, about three quarters seen once. The material sequenced was peripheral blood. These receptors were collected from a human donor with acute or convalescent COVID-19. The donor label of this sample is uncertain.

The V and J genes are TRBV18 and TRBJ1-1; no reliable D call. The CDR3 spans 15 residues. Germline-derived CDR1 and CDR2 are KGHSH and LQKENI. V was clipped by 6 bases and J by 2 bases, with 16 bases between them. The CDR3 is CASSLNAEVNTEAFF. The CDR3 DNA reads as TGTGCCAGCTCGCTTAACGCGGAGGTAAACACTGAAGCTTTCTTT.

This clone has ten or more counts. The chain couples TRBV10-3 to TRBJ1-1, with D unclear. Looked up from germline, CDR1 is ENHRY and CDR2 is SYGVKD. Trimming shortened V by 0 bases and J by 13 bases, and 15 bases separated the two germline ends. The CDR3 sequence is 13 residues long. This CDR3 reads CAISESTRWRFFF. The CDR3 DNA sequence: TGTGCCATCAGTGAGTCGACTCGGTGGAGATTTTTCTTT.

The chain joins TRBV19 to TRBJ1-2; 9 bases are shared with TRBD1. The CDR3 contains 13 residues. V shed 6 bases, J shed 4 bases, and the junction held 3 bases outside the gene matches. CDR1 and CDR2 from the germline V gene are LNHDA and SQIVND (reference sequence). The DNA for the CDR3 is TGTGCCAGTAGGCCGGGACAGGGCTATGGCTACACCTTC. Translation: CASRPGQGYGYTF.

V and J are TRBV10-3 and TRBJ2-7; 9 bases map to TRBD1. Germline V gives CDR1 ENHRY, CDR2 SYGVKD. The CDR3 loop spans 12 amino acids. V lost 9 bases to trimming and J lost 6 bases; unmatched junction nucleotides: 6. CDR3 amino acids: CAITGQGGEQYF. Written as DNA, the CDR3 is TGTGCCATTACGGGACAGGGAGGCGAGCAGTACTTC.

The chain links TRBV28 to TRBJ1-4, with 7 bases aligning to TRBD1. This CDR3 comprises 17 residues. J lost 2 bases, V lost 5 bases, and 11 bases had no gene match. Germline V gene sequence: CDR1 MDHEN, CDR2 SYDVKM. Here the CDR3 reads CASSLHRGWTTNEKLFF. The CDR3 region has the DNA TGTGCCAGCAGTCTCCACAGGGGATGGACGACTAATGAAAAACTGTTTTTT.

The V call is TRBV5-1, the J call TRBJ2-2; no definite D call. This CDR3 region has 12 residues. V lost 4 bases, J lost 6 bases, and 7 bases lay in between. Germline lookup yields CDR1 SGHRS and CDR2 YFSETQ. CDR3: CASSIHAGELFF. CDR3 coding DNA: TGCGCCAGCAGCATTCATGCCGGGGAGCTGTTTTTT.

The chain has TRBV9 and TRBJ1-1; D remains unclear. Trimming shortened V by 5 bases and J by 1 base, and 9 bases separated the two germline ends. This CDR3 contains 13 residues. Germline values: CDR1 SGDLS, CDR2 YYNGEE. Here the CDR3 reads CASSYGENTEAFF. CDR3 nucleotide sequence: TGTGCCAGCAGTTACGGGGAGAACACTGAAGCTTTCTTT.

This clone turned up a few times. As DNA, the CDR3 is TGTGCCAGCAGCCCAAGGACTAGCGGGGCCACAGATACGCAGTATTTT. Its translation: CASSPRTSGATDTQYF. The chain is built from TRBV3-1 (or the pseudogene TRBV3-2) and TRBJ2-3; 12 nucleotides line up with TRBD2. The CDR3 is 16 amino acids. Germline V CDR1 and CDR2: LGHDT, YNNKEL (reference sequence). V lost 4 bases to trimming and J lost 2 bases; unmatched junction nucleotides: 4.

The chain carries TRBV6-5 and TRBJ2-5; 13 bases line up with TRBD2. Germline CDR1 reads MNHEY; CDR2 reads SVGAGI. The CDR3 consists of 15 residues. Trimming took 6 bases from V and 2 from J; bases not matched to a gene: 3. CDR3 region: CASRPGLAGQETQYF. The CDR3 nucleotides are TGTGCCAGCAGGCCGGGACTAGCGGGGCAAGAGACCCAGTACTTC.

V gene TRBV5-8 combines with J gene TRBJ2-1; 7 bases line up with TRBD2. The V and J ends lost 2 bases and 9 bases, in that order; junction bases with no gene match: 8. Germline values: CDR1 SGHTS, CDR2 YDEGEE. This CDR3 comprises 14 residues. CDR3 coding DNA: TGTGCCAGCAGCTTTCGCGGGGGACTAAGTGAGCAGTTCTTC. This gives the protein CASSFRGGLSEQFF. Full variable domain (remainder filled in from reference TRBV5-8 and TRBJ2-1): EAGVTQSPTHLIKTRGQQATLRCSPISGHTSVYWYQQALGLGLQFLLWYDEGEERNRGNFPPRFSGRQFPNYSSELNVNALELEDSALYLCASSFRGGLSEQFFGPGTRLTVL.

The chain is built from TRBV6-1 and TRBJ1-5; D possibly corresponds to TRBD1 (6 bases). CDR1 is MNHNS, CDR2 SASEGT, per germline. V was cut by 1 base and J by 6 bases, with 16 bases left in between. The length of the CDR3 is 16 residues. DNA of the CDR3: TGTGCCAGCAGTGAAGTAAGGACTCGGGGGGCTCAGCCCCAGCATTTT. Residues: CASSEVRTRGAQPQHF.

V is TRBV14 and J is TRBJ1-5; D not resolved. V was trimmed by 2 bases and J by 4 bases, leaving 6 bases between them. The CDR3 is 13 amino acids. Germline CDR1 SGHDN, CDR2 FVKESK. CDR3 DNA sequence: TGTGCCAGCAGCCAATCCCTTAATCAGCCCCAGCATTTT. Its translation: CASSQSLNQPQHF.

The V gene is TRBV15, the J gene TRBJ1-2, with TRBD1 as a possible D gene (5 bases). This CDR3 is built from 13 residues. The germline V and J ends were trimmed by 0 bases and 7 bases, with 9 bases remaining between them. The germline V gene encodes CDR1 LNHNV and CDR2 YYDKDF (reference sequence). The CDR3: CATSRDYRGGYTF. CDR3 sequence (DNA): TGTGCCACCAGCAGAGATTATAGGGGTGGCTACACCTTC.

The chain links TRBV7-9 to TRBJ1-1; 9 bases fit TRBD1. The V gene's germline CDR1 is SEHNR and CDR2 FQNEAQ (reference sequence). V dropped 5 bases and J dropped 5; count of bases not matched to a gene: 6. The CDR3 consists of 14 residues. The CDR3 sequence is CASSPGQGRTEAFF. The CDR3 DNA reads TGTGCCAGCAGCCCCGGACAGGGGAGGACTGAAGCTTTCTTT. The variable domain in full, with the rest retrieved from reference TRBV7-9 and TRBJ1-1, is DTGVSQNPRHKITKRGQNVTFRCDPISEHNRLYWYRQTLGQGPEFLTYFQNEAQLEKSRLLSDRFSAERPKGSFSTLEIQRTEQGDSAMYLCASSPGQGRTEAFFGQGTRLTVV.

The genes are TRBV7-2 and TRBJ2-3; 10 positions agree with TRBD1. V lost 1 base, J lost 2 bases, and 3 bases stayed unmatched. The CDR3 is 16 residues long. CDR1 and CDR2 from the germline V gene are SGHTA and FQGNSA. The CDR3 loop is CASSLGGTGDTDTQYF. CDR3 nucleotides: TGTGCCAGCAGCTTAGGGGGGACAGGGGACACAGATACGCAGTATTTT.

There are a few counts of this clone. V and J are TRBV2 and TRBJ1-2; weak D call: TRBD1 (6 bases). The length of the CDR3 is 13 residues. Per germline, CDR1 SNHLY and CDR2 FYNNEI. Trimming shortened V by 7 bases and J by 2 bases, and 11 bases separated the two germline ends. Here the CDR3 DNA reads TGTGCCAGCACCCGGGACATAAACTATGGCTACACCTTC. This sequence encodes CASTRDINYGYTF. Variable domain in full (rest from reference TRBV2 and TRBJ1-2): EPEVTQTPSHQVTQMGQEVILRCVPISNHLYFYWYRQILGQKVEFLVSFYNNEISEKSEIFDDQFSVERPDGSNFTLKIRSTKLEDSAMYFCASTRDINYGYTFGSGTRLTVV.

This chain connects TRBV9 to TRBJ1-2, with D perhaps matching TRBD1 (5 bases). V was trimmed by 7 bases and J by 5 bases, leaving 12 bases between them. CDR1 and CDR2 from the germline V gene are SGDLS and YYNGEE. This CDR3 region has 12 residues. CDR3 in DNA: TGTGCCAGCGCAGGGTCGTTGTATGGCTACACCTTC. Amino acid sequence: CASAGSLYGYTF.

The chain uses TRBV3-1 (or the pseudogene TRBV3-2) and TRBJ1-6; TRBD1 is a possible D gene (6 bases). This CDR3 is 16 amino acids long. Germline V lookup: CDR1 LGHDT, CDR2 YNNKEL (reference sequence). The ends were cut back, 4 bases at V and 3 bases at J, with 13 bases in the middle. CDR3 DNA: TGTGCCAGCAGCCTAGGCGCAGGGGACTATAATTCACCCCTCCACTTT. This codes for CASSLGAGDYNSPLHF.

The V gene is TRBV2, the J gene TRBJ2-3; D might be TRBD2 (5 bases). Trimming removed 6 bases at V and 6 bases at J, with 19 bases between. CDR1 is SNHLY and CDR2 is FYNNEI in the germline V gene. This CDR3 has 15 amino acids. The CDR3 sequence is CASSPELVPGDTQYF. The DNA for the CDR3 is TGTGCCAGCAGCCCCGAGCTGGTGCCGGGGGATACGCAGTATTTT. Full variable domain (remainder filled in from reference TRBV2 and TRBJ2-3): EPEVTQTPSHQVTQMGQEVILRCVPISNHLYFYWYRQILGQKVEFLVSFYNNEISEKSEIFDDQFSVERPDGSNFTLKIRSTKLEDSAMYFCASSPELVPGDTQYFGPGTRLTVL.

This clone was observed once. The J gene is TRBJ2-3, the V gene TRBV27, with TRBD1 identical over 8 bases. This CDR3 spans 16 amino acids. V lost 3 bases, J lost 4 bases, and 9 bases stayed unmatched. CDR1 MNHEY and CDR2 SMNVEV come from the germline V gene (reference sequence). The CDR3, as DNA: TGTGCCAGCAGTTTTAGCTGGACAGGGTCCCCAGATACGCAGTATTTT. Residues: CASSFSWTGSPDTQYF.

The chain links TRBV11-2 to TRBJ2-5; TRBD1 is a possible D gene (6 bases). Trimming took off 8 bases at V and 5 bases at J, with 18 bases between the two ends. Germline-derived CDR1 and CDR2 are SGHAT and FQNNGV. CDR3 length equals 14 residues. The CDR3 DNA is TGTGCCAGCGACACAGGGCAGGTTGGGGAGACCCAGTACTTC. The encoded protein is CASDTGQVGETQYF.

This clone showed up just a few times. The chain couples TRBV6-5 to TRBJ2-5, with TRBD1 matching over 7 bases. CDR1 and CDR2 from the germline V gene are MNHEY and SVGAGI. The CDR3 totals 14 residues. J lost 5 bases, V lost 2 bases, and 5 bases had no gene match. CDR3 DNA sequence: TGTGCCAGCAGTTACGAGGGACAGAGGGAGACCCAGTACTTC. This gives the protein CASSYEGQRETQYF.

The chain recombines TRBV29-1 with TRBJ2-5; 7 bases agree with TRBD1. Germline V CDR1 and CDR2: SQVTM, ANQGSEA. The CDR3 is 12 residues long. V lost 7 bases, J lost 6 bases, and 8 bases stayed unmatched. CDR3 bases: TGCAGCGCTGGACAGGATTGGAAGACCCAGTACTTC. Its translation is CSAGQDWKTQYF. The full variable domain, rest sourced from reference TRBV29-1 and TRBJ2-5, is SAVISQKPSRDICQRGTSLTIQCQVDSQVTMMFWYRQQPGQSLTLIATANQGSEATYESGFVIDKFPISRPNLTFSTLTVSNMSPEDSSIYLCSAGQDWKTQYFGPGTRLLVL.

This clone has just a few counts. The chain joins TRBV3-1 (or the pseudogene TRBV3-2) to TRBJ2-2; D is unclear. This CDR3 spans 15 amino acids. Trimming removed 1 base at V and 5 bases at J, with 11 bases between. Germline lookup yields CDR1 LGHDT and CDR2 YNNKEL (reference sequence). The CDR3 DNA reads TGTGCCAGCAGCCAAGTTTTCTCGAGAACCGGGGAGCTGTTTTTT. It encodes CASSQVFSRTGELFF.

This chain joins TRBV6-1 and TRBJ1-1; 7 nucleotides align to TRBD1. CDR1 MNHNS and CDR2 SASEGT come from the germline V gene. The CDR3 loop spans 15 amino acids. V trimming: 3 bases; J trimming: 1 base; junction bases outside the gene matches: 5. CDR3 bases: TGTGCCAGCAGTGAGACGGGACAGCCGAACACTGAAGCTTTCTTT. This encodes CASSETGQPNTEAFF.

CDR3 DNA: TGTGCCAGCAGTAGGAGGGTTGGTACGCAGTATTTT. Its protein is CASSRRVGTQYF. The chain uses TRBV2 and TRBJ2-3; D possibly corresponds to TRBD2 (6 bases). The CDR3 spans 12 residues. Between the trimmed V and J ends, which lost 5 bases and 8 bases, there was a span of 11 bases. In germline, CDR1 is SNHLY, CDR2 FYNNEI.

This sequence joins TRBV10-3 and TRBJ2-7; 9 positions agree with TRBD1. The CDR3 runs 17 residues. Trimming took 0 bases from V and 4 from J; bases not matched to a gene: 10. CDR1 ENHRY and CDR2 SYGVKD come from the germline V gene. CDR3 nucleotide sequence: TGTGCCATCAGTGAGTCGGGTGCGGGACAGGGCTCTTACGAGCAGTACTTC. This translates into CAISESGAGQGSYEQYF.

The chain is built from TRBV7-9 and TRBJ1-2; weak D call: TRBD1 (6 bases). There are 15 residues in the CDR3. V was trimmed by 0 bases and J by 3 bases, leaving 11 bases between them. Germline lookup yields CDR1 SEHNR and CDR2 FQNEAQ (reference sequence). The CDR3 nucleotides are TGTGCCAGCAGCTTAGCGGGAGCAGGGGACTATGGCTACACCTTC. Protein sequence: CASSLAGAGDYGYTF.